The 25 T cell receptor beta chains reported below all come from one sample, sequenced in a study of blood T cell repertoires in COVID-19. Method: immunoSEQ multiplex PCR; TCRdb's copy keeps in-frame clones and lacks some. The sample includes under 450,000 clones, 70% to 90% seen only once; the top ten take approximately 1.3%. The specimen sequenced was PBMCs or T cells enriched from blood (not recorded which). The receptor source for this set is a man under 40 who had recovered from COVID-19.

The V gene is TRBV7-8, the J gene TRBJ2-3; a weak D match, TRBD2 (5 bases). The CDR3 sequence is 12 residues long. V lost 5 bases, J lost 9 bases, and 12 bases lay in between. Germline V CDR1 and CDR2: SGHVS, FQNEAQ. The CDR3 nucleotides read TGTGCCAGCAGCCCGGAGGTGGGGACGCAGTATTTT. Translating it yields CASSPEVGTQYF.

This chain joins TRBV4-2 and TRBJ2-3, with D perhaps TRBD1 (6 bases). The CDR3 consists of 18 residues. Trimming pared 0 bases from V and 0 bases from J, leaving 16 bases between. Germline-derived CDR1 and CDR2 are LGHNA and YNFKEQ. The CDR3 region has the DNA TGTGCCAGCAGCCAAGAATTGGCAACAGGGAAGAGCACAGATACGCAGTATTTT. Translating it yields CASSQELATGKSTDTQYF.

V and J are TRBV4-1 and TRBJ2-5, with D unclear. The CDR3 sequence is 15 residues long. V lost 0 bases, J lost 2 bases, and 10 bases lay in between. Germline V lookup: CDR1 MGHRA, CDR2 YSYEKL. The CDR3 spells CASSQDSGRQETQYF. CDR3 bases: TGCGCCAGCAGCCAAGATTCAGGCAGGCAAGAGACCCAGTACTTC.

The CDR3 coding sequence is TGTGCCAGCACTTTGAGGGACAGGGGGCCTGGAAACACCATATATTTT. This codes for CASTLRDRGPGNTIYF. V and J are TRBV28 and TRBJ1-3; 12 positions agree with TRBD1. V shed 7 bases and J 2 bases; nucleotides not matched to a gene: 6. Germline assignment: CDR1 MDHEN and CDR2 SYDVKM. The CDR3 spans 16 residues.

J is TRBJ2-1 and V is TRBV7-9; 12 bases align to TRBD2. Germline V lookup: CDR1 SEHNR, CDR2 FQNEAQ (reference sequence). The trim removed 5 bases at V and 0 bases at J, leaving 8 bases unmatched. This CDR3 region has 18 residues. In DNA, the CDR3 is TGTGCCAGCAGCACGACTAGCGGGGGACCCTTCTCCTACAATGAGCAGTTCTTC. This encodes CASSTTSGGPFSYNEQFF.

This chain links TRBV6-2 or TRBV6-3 with TRBJ1-3, with D maybe TRBD1 (5 bases). V lost 2 bases, J lost 2 bases, and 10 bases lay in between. Germline V gene lookup returns CDR1 MNHEY and CDR2 SVGEGT. The CDR3 length is 15 residues. CDR3 in DNA: TGTGCCAGCAGTTACAAAGAAGGGGCTGGAAACACCATATATTTT. It translates to CASSYKEGAGNTIYF.

The genes are TRBV25-1 and TRBJ1-2, with TRBD1 matching 8 bases. Germline V lookup: CDR1 MGHDK, CDR2 SYGVNS. With V trimmed by 5 bases and J by 0 bases, 8 bases remained unmatched. CDR3 length equals 16 residues. CDR3 bases: TGTGCCAGCAGTAAGGGACAGGATCGAGCTAACTATGGCTACACCTTC. Translated, it gives CASSKGQDRANYGYTF.

J is TRBJ2-1 and V is TRBV9; 13 bases match TRBD2. In germline, CDR1 is SGDLS, CDR2 YYNGEE. CDR3 size: 15 residues. J gave up 9 bases and V 4 bases, and 7 bases lay outside the gene matches. This CDR3 is CASSPTSGGAGEQFF. CDR3 coding DNA: TGTGCCAGCAGCCCAACTAGCGGGGGGGCCGGTGAGCAGTTCTTC.

The chain links TRBV25-1 to TRBJ1-2, with D hard to call. Trimming stripped 2 bases from V and 3 bases from J, with 10 bases between. The CDR3 runs to 14 residues. Germline V gives CDR1 MGHDK, CDR2 SYGVNS. CDR3 coding DNA: TGTGCCAGCAGTGAAGCGGGCCAACACTATGGCTACACCTTC. Its protein product is CASSEAGQHYGYTF.

The V gene is TRBV11-2, the J gene TRBJ1-1; no clear D. This CDR3 is built from 14 residues. Trimming left V 5 bases short and J 1 base short, with 11 bases between. The germline V gene encodes CDR1 SGHAT and CDR2 FQNNGV. The CDR3 spells CASSIVDKNTEAFF. In DNA, the CDR3 is TGTGCCAGCAGCATCGTAGACAAGAACACTGAAGCTTTCTTT.

J is TRBJ1-4 and V is TRBV12-3 or TRBV12-4, with 7 positions matching TRBD1. J lost 10 bases, V lost 3 bases, and 2 bases had no gene match. This CDR3 spans 12 amino acids. The CDR3 region is CASSLNRGKLFF. In nucleotides, the CDR3 is TGTGCCAGCAGTTTGAACAGGGGAAAACTGTTTTTT.

The rearrangement joins TRBV25-1 to TRBJ1-2; 9 bases fit TRBD1. There are 16 residues in the CDR3. V shed 5 bases and J 5 bases; nucleotides not matched to a gene: 12. Germline-derived CDR1 and CDR2 are MGHDK and SYGVNS. The CDR3 here is CASSPHLGTGTYGYTF. The CDR3 DNA sequence: TGTGCCAGCAGTCCCCATCTTGGGACAGGGACTTATGGCTACACCTTC.

The chain uses TRBV5-1 and TRBJ1-1, with D perhaps matching TRBD1 (6 bases). The V end was cut by 3 bases, the J end by 6 bases, with 18 bases between. The CDR3 extends over 15 amino acids. Germline-derived CDR1 and CDR2 are SGHRS and YFSETQ. CDR3 in amino acids: CASSSGPVGGAEAFF. In nucleotides, the CDR3 is TGCGCCAGCAGCTCTGGGCCGGTTGGGGGCGCTGAAGCTTTCTTT.

The rearrangement links TRBV28 to TRBJ1-4; D unclear. V was trimmed by 6 bases and J by 5 bases, leaving 13 bases between them. Germline loops: CDR1 MDHEN, CDR2 SYDVKM. The CDR3 totals 14 residues. CDR3 sequence reads: CASRSGGSNEKLFF. CDR3 coding DNA: TGTGCCAGCAGGAGTGGAGGGAGCAATGAAAAACTGTTTTTT. Using reference TRBV28 and TRBJ1-4 for the parts outside the CDR3, the full variable domain is DVKVTQSSRYLVKRTGEKVFLECVQDMDHENMFWYRQDPGLGLRLIYFSYDVKMKEKGDIPEGYSVSREKKERFSLILESASTNQTSMYLCASRSGGSNEKLFFGSGTQLSVL.

This rearrangement joins TRBV4-2 to TRBJ2-1; 9 bases are a match to TRBD2. Germline trimming cut 0 bases from V and 6 bases from J; bases unmatched to any gene: 3. Germline CDR1 reads LGHNA; CDR2 reads YNFKEQ. The CDR3 covers 15 residues. In DNA, the CDR3 is TGTGCCAGCAGCCAAGAAGCGGGGGGAGGCAATGAGCAGTTCTTC. Amino acid sequence: CASSQEAGGGNEQFF.

The V call is TRBV6-1, the J call TRBJ1-2; D uncertain. Trimming shortened V by 0 bases and J by 5 bases, and 7 bases separated the two germline ends. Germline V lookup: CDR1 MNHNS, CDR2 SASEGT. This CDR3 comprises 13 residues. The CDR3 protein is CASSEARGYGYTF. In DNA form, the CDR3 reads TGTGCCAGCAGTGAAGCGCGGGGATATGGCTACACCTTC.

The chain is built from TRBV30 and TRBJ1-2, with a weak D call TRBD1 (5 bases). The length of the CDR3 is 12 residues. The V end was cut by 2 bases, the J end by 8 bases, with 12 bases between. In germline, CDR1 is GTSNPN, CDR2 SVGIG (reference sequence). The DNA for the CDR3 is TGTGCCTGGAGTACCCAGGGTGGAGGCTACACCTTC. Translated, it gives CAWSTQGGGYTF.

V usage is TRBV18 and J usage is TRBJ1-2, with 12 bases matching TRBD1. There are 15 residues in the CDR3. The V and J ends lost 3 bases and 5 bases, in that order; junction bases with no gene match: 4. The V gene's germline CDR1 is KGHSH and CDR2 LQKENI. The CDR3 DNA sequence: TGTGCCAGCTCACCCGGGACAGGGGGCGGATATGGCTACACCTTC. Protein sequence: CASSPGTGGGYGYTF.

This chain uses TRBV30 with TRBJ2-7; D uncertain. The CDR3 is made up of 12 amino acids. CDR1 is GTSNPN, CDR2 SVGIG, per germline (reference sequence). Trimming stripped 4 bases from V and 2 bases from J, with 9 bases between. CDR3 bases: TGTGCCTGGAATCGCGATACCTACGAGCAGTACTTC. Protein: CAWNRDTYEQYF. Based on the CDR3 plus reference TRBV30 and TRBJ2-7, the full variable domain is SQTIHQWPATLVQPVGSPLSLECTVEGTSNPNLYWYRQAAGRGLQLLFYSVGIGQISSEVPQNLSASRPQDRQFILSSKKLLLSDSGFYLCAWNRDTYEQYFGPGTRLTVT.

This chain uses TRBV30 with TRBJ2-3; D is possibly TRBD2 (6 bases). The CDR3 sequence is 14 residues long. Per the germline V gene, CDR1 is GTSNPN and CDR2 is SVGIG (reference sequence). With 6 bases removed from V and 3 bases from J, the gap between germline ends came to 16 bases. CDR3 residues: CACTLAPETDTQYF. The CDR3 bases are TGTGCCTGCACACTAGCCCCTGAAACAGATACGCAGTATTTT.

The genes are TRBV11-3 and TRBJ2-1; maybe TRBD2 (6 bases). Trimming cost V 1 base and J 1 base, with 8 bases left between them. CDR1 SGHNT and CDR2 YENEEA come from the germline V gene. The length of the CDR3 is 15 residues. CDR3 DNA: TGTGCCAGCAGCTTAGGCCGGGGGTCCTACAATGAGCAGTTCTTC. It is translated as CASSLGRGSYNEQFF. Based on the CDR3 plus reference TRBV11-3 and TRBJ2-1, the full variable domain is EAGVVQSPRYKIIEKKQPVAFWCNPISGHNTLYWYLQNLGQGPELLIRYENEEAVDDSQLPKDRFSAERLKGVDSTLKIQPAELGDSAVYLCASSLGRGSYNEQFFGPGTRLTVL.

This clone is a singleton in its sample. The rearrangement uses TRBV4-2 and TRBJ2-1, with D possibly TRBD1 on 6 matching bases. Germline V gene data show CDR1 as LGHNA and CDR2 as YNFKEQ. The CDR3 loop spans 16 amino acids. Trimming stripped 8 bases from V and 6 bases from J, with 23 bases between. The CDR3 bases are TGTGCCAGCGCCTTGGGGGCCGACCTCTTCTCCAATGAGCAGTTCTTC. Protein: CASALGADLFSNEQFF.

V usage is TRBV5-4 and J usage is TRBJ2-5; a weak D match, TRBD2 (6 bases). Trimming shortened V by 3 bases and J by 3 bases, and 12 bases separated the two germline ends. The CDR3 spans 14 residues. The germline V gene encodes CDR1 SGHNT and CDR2 YYREEE (reference sequence). CDR3 bases: TGTGCCAGCAGCTGGGGGGACGGAAAAGAGACCCAGTACTTC. This encodes CASSWGDGKETQYF.

V and J are TRBV27 and TRBJ2-7; D is possibly TRBD2 (7 bases). CDR3 size: 14 residues. The germline V gene encodes CDR1 MNHEY and CDR2 SMNVEV (reference sequence). The V end lost 7 bases, the J end lost 5 bases, and 18 bases lay between the germline ends. The CDR3 DNA follows: TGTGCCAGCACCACTCTGGGGGGGGGCCACGAGCAGTACTTC. Translation: CASTTLGGGHEQYF.

This rearrangement joins TRBV5-1 to TRBJ2-2; TRBD1 might be the D (6 bases). The V end was cut by 1 base, the J end by 7 bases, with 11 bases between. This CDR3 is 14 amino acids long. Germline V gene lookup returns CDR1 SGHRS and CDR2 YFSETQ. The CDR3 region has the DNA TGCGCCAGCAGCTTGTTAGGGGGACACGGGGAGCTGTTTTTT. Protein sequence: CASSLLGGHGELFF.